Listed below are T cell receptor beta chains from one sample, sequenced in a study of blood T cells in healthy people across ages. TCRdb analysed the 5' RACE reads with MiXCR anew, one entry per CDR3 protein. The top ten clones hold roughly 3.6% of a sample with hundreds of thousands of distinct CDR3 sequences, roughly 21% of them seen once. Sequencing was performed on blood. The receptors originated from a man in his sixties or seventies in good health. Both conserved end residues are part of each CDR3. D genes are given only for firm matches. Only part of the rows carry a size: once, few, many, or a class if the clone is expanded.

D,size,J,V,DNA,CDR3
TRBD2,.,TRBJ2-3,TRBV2,TGTGCCAGCAGAAGCGGGAAGAATACGCAGTATTTT,CASRSGKNTQYF
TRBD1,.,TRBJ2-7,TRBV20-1,TGCAGTGCCCCCCGGGACAGGGGCTACGAGCAGTACTTC,CSAPRDRGYEQYF
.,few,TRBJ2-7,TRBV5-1,TGCGCCAGCAGCTTGGCTAGGGATAAAGAGCAGTACTTC,CASSLARDKEQYF
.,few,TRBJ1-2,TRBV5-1,TGCGCCAGCAGACGGGACACCGACTATGGCTACACCTTC,CASRRDTDYGYTF
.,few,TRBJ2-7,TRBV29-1,TGCAGCGTTGAATCGGGGGCGGGGCACTACGAGCAGTACTTC,CSVESGAGHYEQYF
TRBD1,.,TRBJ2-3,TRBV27,TGTGCCAGTAAAAAGACAGGGCCAGATACGCAGTATTTT,CASKKTGPDTQYF
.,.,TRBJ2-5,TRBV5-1,TGCGCCAGCAGCTTGGCCGGGCGGGAAAAAGAGACCCAGTACTTC,CASSLAGREKETQYF
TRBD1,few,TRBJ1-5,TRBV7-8,TGTGCCAGCAGCTTAGGGACAGGGGGCGTAAATGACAATCAGCCCCAGCATTTT,CASSLGTGGVNDNQPQHF
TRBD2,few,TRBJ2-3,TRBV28,TGTGCCAGCAGTGGCAGACTAGCGGGAGCAGATACGCAGTATTTT,CASSGRLAGADTQYF
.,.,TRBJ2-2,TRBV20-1,TGCAGTGCTAGAGGGACGGGGTCCCCCGGGGAGCTGTTTTTT,CSARGTGSPGELFF
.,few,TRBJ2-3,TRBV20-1,TGCAGTGCTATGGAGGGACCCTACACAGATACGCAGTATTTT,CSAMEGPYTDTQYF
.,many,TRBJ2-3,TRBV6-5,TGTGCCAGCAACAGGCAAAGCGCAGGGAGCACAGATACGCAGTATTTT,CASNRQSAGSTDTQYF
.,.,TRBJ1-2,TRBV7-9,TGTGCCAGCAGCTTAGAGGAGGGTTTGGGCTACACCTTC,CASSLEEGLGYTF
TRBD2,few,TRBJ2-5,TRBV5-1,TGCGCCAGCAGCCCTGGAAAGCTAGCGGGCTGGTACCAAGAGACCCAGTACTTC,CASSPGKLAGWYQETQYF
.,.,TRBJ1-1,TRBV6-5,TGTGCCAGCACCACGCCCGGGAACACTGAAGCTTTCTTT,CASTTPGNTEAFF
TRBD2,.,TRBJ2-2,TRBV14,TGTGCCAGCAGCCAACAACTAGCGGGGAACGCCGGGGAGCTGTTTTTT,CASSQQLAGNAGELFF
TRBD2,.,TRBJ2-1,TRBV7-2,TGTGCCAGCAGCTTAGTGGGGACTAGCGGGAAGAGGAATGAGCAGTTCTTC,CASSLVGTSGKRNEQFF
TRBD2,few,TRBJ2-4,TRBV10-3,TGTGCCATCAGTGAAGTTCCTACCCTAGCGGGAGAGGGGAACATTCAGTACTTC,CAISEVPTLAGEGNIQYF
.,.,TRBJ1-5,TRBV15,TGTGCCACCAGCAGAGACAGGGGTTCGGGCCAGCCCCAGCATTTT,CATSRDRGSGQPQHF
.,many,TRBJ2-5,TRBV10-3,TGTGCCATCAGTGAGTCTGGAGAGACCAGGAAGTACTTC,CAISESGETRKYF
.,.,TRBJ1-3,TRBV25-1,TGTGCAGGAGGCTCTGGAAACACCATATATTTT,CAGGSGNTIYF
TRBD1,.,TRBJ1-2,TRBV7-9,TGTGCCAGCAGAAAACAGGGGGATGAGGGCTACACCTTC,CASRKQGDEGYTF
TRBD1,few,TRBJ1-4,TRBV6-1,TGTGCCAGCATGGGACAGTTTGAAAAACTGTTTTTT,CASMGQFEKLFF
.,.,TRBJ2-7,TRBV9,TGTGCCAGCAGCGCTGCACTAGGTCACTCCTACGAGCAGTACTTC,CASSAALGHSYEQYF
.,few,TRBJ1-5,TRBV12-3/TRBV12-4,TGTGCCAGCAGTCGGGGGGACTCCCTTAATCAGCCCCAGCATTTT,CASSRGDSLNQPQHF
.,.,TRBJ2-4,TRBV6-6,TGTGCCAGCAGTTACTCCCTAGCCAAAAACATTCAGTACTTC,CASSYSLAKNIQYF
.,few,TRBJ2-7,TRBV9,TGTGCCAGCAGCCCTGAGGGACTCCACTACGAGCAGTACTTC,CASSPEGLHYEQYF
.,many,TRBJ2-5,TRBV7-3,TGTGCCAGCAGCTTATTCCATCCCGAGACCCAGTACTTC,CASSLFHPETQYF
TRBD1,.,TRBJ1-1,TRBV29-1,TGCAGCGGCCTACAGGGGGCGGCGGTTGAAGCTTTCTTT,CSGLQGAAVEAFF
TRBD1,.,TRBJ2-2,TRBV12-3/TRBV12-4,TGTGCCAGCAGCTATGGGACAGGGGGCGCGACCGGGGAGCTGTTTTTT,CASSYGTGGATGELFF
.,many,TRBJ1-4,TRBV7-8,TGTGCCAGCAGCCCGGAGACTAGAAAACTGTTTTTT,CASSPETRKLFF
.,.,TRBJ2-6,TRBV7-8,TGTGCCAGCAGCTTAGATCCCTTCATCAGCACTGGGGCCAACGTCCTGACTTTC,CASSLDPFISTGANVLTF
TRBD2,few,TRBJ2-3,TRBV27,TGTGCCAGCAGTTCCCTCGGACTAGCGGGAACCACAGATACGCAGTATTTT,CASSSLGLAGTTDTQYF
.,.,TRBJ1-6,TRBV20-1,TGCAGTGCTGGCCCACGGGGGGAATATTCACCCCTCCACTTT,CSAGPRGEYSPLHF
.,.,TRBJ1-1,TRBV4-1,TGCGCCAGCAGCCAACGGGCCAGAAACACTGAAGCTTTCTTT,CASSQRARNTEAFF
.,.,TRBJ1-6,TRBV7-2,TGTGCCAGCAGCTTTGGACAGTATAATTCACCCCTCCACTTT,CASSFGQYNSPLHF
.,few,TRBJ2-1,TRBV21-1,TGTGCCAGCAGCGCCAGGGACAGGGGAAATGAGCAGTTCTTC,CASSARDRGNEQFF
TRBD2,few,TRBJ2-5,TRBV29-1,TGCAGCGTTACTAGCGGGAGCGAATGGGAGACCCAGTACTTC,CSVTSGSEWETQYF
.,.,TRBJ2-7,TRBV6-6,TGTGCCAGCCAAAGGGAGCGCGGCGACCCCTACGAGCAGTACTTC,CASQRERGDPYEQYF
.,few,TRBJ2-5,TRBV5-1,TGCGCCAGCAGCTTGGATGGGCTGCCCTGGAGCCAAGAGACCCAGTACTTC,CASSLDGLPWSQETQYF
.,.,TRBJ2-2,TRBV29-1,TGCAGCGTTTATAGGTCCACCGGGGAGCTGTTTTTT,CSVYRSTGELFF
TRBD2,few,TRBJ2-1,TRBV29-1,TGCAGCGTTGTGGGAAGCCCCAGCAGCGGGAGGTCCTACAATGAGCAGTTCTTC,CSVVGSPSSGRSYNEQFF
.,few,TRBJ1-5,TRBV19,TGTGCCAGTAGTTTCATGGCCGGCGGTAATCAGCCCCAGCATTTT,CASSFMAGGNQPQHF
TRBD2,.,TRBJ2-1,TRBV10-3,TGTGCCATCAGTGGGGGAACTAGCGGGGTCGTTGAGCAGTTCTTC,CAISGGTSGVVEQFF
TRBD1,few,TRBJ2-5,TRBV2,TGTGCTATCGACAGGGTTGAGACCCAGTACTTC,CAIDRVETQYF
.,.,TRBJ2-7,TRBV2,TGTGCCAGCAGTGAAGCCCTAGGACGGTCCTACGAGCAGTACTTC,CASSEALGRSYEQYF
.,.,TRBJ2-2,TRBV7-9,TGTGCCAGCAGCCCAGTACTGAACCAGAACACCGGGGAGCTGTTTTTT,CASSPVLNQNTGELFF
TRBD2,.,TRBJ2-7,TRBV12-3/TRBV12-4,TGTGCCAGCAGCCAAGGGAGGGAACTGATGGACGAGCAGTACTTT,CASSQGRELMDEQYF
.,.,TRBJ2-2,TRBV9,TGTGCCAGCAGCGTAGCACAGCTTACCGGGGAGCTGTTTTTT,CASSVAQLTGELFF
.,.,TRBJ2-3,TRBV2,TGTGCCAGCAGAGGCGGCTACACAGATACGCAGTATTTT,CASRGGYTDTQYF
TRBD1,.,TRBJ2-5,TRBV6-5,TGTGCCAGCAGTACAGGGGAAAAGACCCAGTACTTC,CASSTGEKTQYF
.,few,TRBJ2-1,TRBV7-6,TGTGCCAGCAGCTTAGCAGGGAACAATGAGCAGTTCTTC,CASSLAGNNEQFF
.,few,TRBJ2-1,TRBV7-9,TGTGCCAGCAGCTTAGGTTTAGGGGGCAATGAGCAGTTCTTC,CASSLGLGGNEQFF
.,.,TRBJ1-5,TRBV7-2,TGTGCCAGCAGCCTGACAGAACACAATCAGCCCCAGCATTTT,CASSLTEHNQPQHF
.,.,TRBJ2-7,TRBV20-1,TGCAGTGTGGACAAACTTTCCTACGAGCAGTACTTC,CSVDKLSYEQYF
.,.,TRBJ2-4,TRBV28,TGTGCCAGCAGTCCTGCAGGGGCGGGGAACATTCAGTACTTC,CASSPAGAGNIQYF
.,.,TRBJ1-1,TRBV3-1,TGTGCCAGCAGCCAAGGTTTCGGGGAAGCTTTCTTT,CASSQGFGEAFF